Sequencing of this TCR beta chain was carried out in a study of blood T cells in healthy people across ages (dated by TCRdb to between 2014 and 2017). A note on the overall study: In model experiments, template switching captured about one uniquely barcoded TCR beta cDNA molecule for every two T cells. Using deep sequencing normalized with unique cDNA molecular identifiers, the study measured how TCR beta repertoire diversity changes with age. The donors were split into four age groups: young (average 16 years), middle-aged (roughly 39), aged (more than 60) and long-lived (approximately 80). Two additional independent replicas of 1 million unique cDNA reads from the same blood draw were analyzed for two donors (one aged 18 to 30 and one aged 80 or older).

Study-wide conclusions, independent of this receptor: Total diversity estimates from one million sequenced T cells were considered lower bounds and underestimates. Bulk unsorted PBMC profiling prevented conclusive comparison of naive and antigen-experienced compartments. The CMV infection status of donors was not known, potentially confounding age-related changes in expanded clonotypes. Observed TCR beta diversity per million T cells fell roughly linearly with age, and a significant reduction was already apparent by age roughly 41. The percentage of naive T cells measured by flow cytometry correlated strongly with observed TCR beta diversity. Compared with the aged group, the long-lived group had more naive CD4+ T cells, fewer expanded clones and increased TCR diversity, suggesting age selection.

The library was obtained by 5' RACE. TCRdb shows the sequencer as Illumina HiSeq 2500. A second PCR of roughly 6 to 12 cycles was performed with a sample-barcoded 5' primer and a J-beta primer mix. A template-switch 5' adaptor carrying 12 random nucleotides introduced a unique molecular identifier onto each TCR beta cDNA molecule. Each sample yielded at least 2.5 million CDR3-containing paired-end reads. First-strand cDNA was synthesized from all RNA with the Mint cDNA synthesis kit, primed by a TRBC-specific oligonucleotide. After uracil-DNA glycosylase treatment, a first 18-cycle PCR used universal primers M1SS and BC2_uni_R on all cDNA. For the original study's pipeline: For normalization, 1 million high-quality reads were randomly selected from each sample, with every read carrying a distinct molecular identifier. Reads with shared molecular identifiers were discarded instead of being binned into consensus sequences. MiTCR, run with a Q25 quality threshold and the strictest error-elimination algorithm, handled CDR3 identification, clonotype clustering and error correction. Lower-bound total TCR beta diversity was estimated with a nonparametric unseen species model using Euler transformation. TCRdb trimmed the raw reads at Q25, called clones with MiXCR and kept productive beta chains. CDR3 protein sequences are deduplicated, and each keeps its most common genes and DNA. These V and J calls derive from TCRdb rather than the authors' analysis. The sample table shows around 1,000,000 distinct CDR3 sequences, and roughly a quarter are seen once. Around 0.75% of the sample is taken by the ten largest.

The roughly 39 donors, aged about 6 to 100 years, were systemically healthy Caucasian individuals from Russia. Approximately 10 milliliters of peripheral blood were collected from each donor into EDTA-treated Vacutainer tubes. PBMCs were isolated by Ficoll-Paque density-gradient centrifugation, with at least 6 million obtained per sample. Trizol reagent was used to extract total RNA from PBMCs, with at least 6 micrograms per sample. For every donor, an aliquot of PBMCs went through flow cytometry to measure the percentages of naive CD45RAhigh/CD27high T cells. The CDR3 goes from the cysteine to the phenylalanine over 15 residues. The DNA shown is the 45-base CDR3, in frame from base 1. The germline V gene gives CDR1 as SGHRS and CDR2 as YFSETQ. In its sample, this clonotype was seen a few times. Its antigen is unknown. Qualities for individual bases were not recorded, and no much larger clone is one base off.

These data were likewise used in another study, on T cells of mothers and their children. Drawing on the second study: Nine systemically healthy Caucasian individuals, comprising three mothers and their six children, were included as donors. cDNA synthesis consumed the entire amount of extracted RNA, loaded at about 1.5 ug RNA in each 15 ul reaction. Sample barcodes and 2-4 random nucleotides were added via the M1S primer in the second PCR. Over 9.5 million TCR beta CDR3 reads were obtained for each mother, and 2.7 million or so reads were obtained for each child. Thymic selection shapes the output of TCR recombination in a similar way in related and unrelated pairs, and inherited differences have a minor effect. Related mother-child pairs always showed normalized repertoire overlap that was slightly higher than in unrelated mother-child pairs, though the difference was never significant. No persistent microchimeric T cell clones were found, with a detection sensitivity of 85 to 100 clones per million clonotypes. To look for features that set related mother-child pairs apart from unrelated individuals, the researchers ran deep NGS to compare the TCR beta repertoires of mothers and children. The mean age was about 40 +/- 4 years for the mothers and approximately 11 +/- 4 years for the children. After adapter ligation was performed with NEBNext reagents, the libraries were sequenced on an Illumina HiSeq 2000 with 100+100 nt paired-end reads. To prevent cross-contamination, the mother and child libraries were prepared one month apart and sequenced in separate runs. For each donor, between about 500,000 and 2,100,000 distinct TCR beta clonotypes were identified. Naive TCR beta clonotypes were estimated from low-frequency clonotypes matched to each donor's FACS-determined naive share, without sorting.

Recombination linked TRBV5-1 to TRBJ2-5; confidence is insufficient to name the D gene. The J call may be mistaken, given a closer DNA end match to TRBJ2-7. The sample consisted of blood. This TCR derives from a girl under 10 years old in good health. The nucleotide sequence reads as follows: TGCGCCAGCAATTCCCCCGGGCAAGAGAACTACGAGCAGTACTTC. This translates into CASNSPGQENYEQYF.